This T cell receptor beta chain is drawn from a study of OX40 agonist ivuxolimab in advanced cancers. Trimming shortened V by 5 bases and J by 0 bases, and 13 bases separated the two germline ends. This CDR3 is built from 16 residues. Germline CDR1 is MNHEY and CDR2 is SMNVEV (reference sequence). Sequencing used immunoSEQ multiplex PCR; TCRdb keeps in-frame clones, though not all of them. The data show some 64,000 clones, roughly 85% seen once. Specimen: CD4+ or CD8+ T cells sorted from blood, collected in a trial of the OX40 agonist ivuxolimab. This TCR was recovered from an adult with an advanced solid tumor such as melanoma, head and neck, liver or kidney cancer. This chain joins TRBV27 and TRBJ2-2; D call uncertain. CDR3: CASSNRGTANTGELFF. For the CDR3, the DNA is TGTGCCAGCAGTAACCGCGGCACAGCGAACACCGGGGAGCTGTTTTTT.